The clone carrying this T cell receptor beta chain was detected only once. The entry originates in a study of blood T cell repertoires in COVID-19. As for the study in general: Some COVID-19 samples were acute and others convalescent; all came from the United States, Italy and Spain. The cDNA or gDNA used as material had been derived from T cells, B-cell-depleted T cells, or PBMCs.

Enrolled during active infection, Seattle patients were then followed longitudinally. In the original processing: Cell counts per sample came from amplifying reference gene primers. Repertoires were generated with immunoSEQ multiplex PCR, while TCRdb's copy carries only in-frame clones and drops some. From that table come the V and J calls and clone size; the DNA was used to work out D and trimming. Altogether 150,000 to 200,000 clones are present, around 83% being singletons, with the ten largest covering approximately 8%. Sample: peripheral blood. The sequence was collected from a woman aged 70 to 79 with COVID-19, enrolled during active disease.

CDR3 sequence: CAWNGQANTEAFF. The DNA of the CDR3 is TGTGCCTGGAACGGACAGGCGAACACTGAAGCTTTCTTT. This chain uses TRBV30 with TRBJ1-1, with 7 bases identical to TRBD1. Germline lookup yields CDR1 GTSNPN and CDR2 SVGIG (reference sequence). V gave up 4 bases and J gave up 1 base; unmatched junction bases: 3. The CDR3 runs to 13 residues.